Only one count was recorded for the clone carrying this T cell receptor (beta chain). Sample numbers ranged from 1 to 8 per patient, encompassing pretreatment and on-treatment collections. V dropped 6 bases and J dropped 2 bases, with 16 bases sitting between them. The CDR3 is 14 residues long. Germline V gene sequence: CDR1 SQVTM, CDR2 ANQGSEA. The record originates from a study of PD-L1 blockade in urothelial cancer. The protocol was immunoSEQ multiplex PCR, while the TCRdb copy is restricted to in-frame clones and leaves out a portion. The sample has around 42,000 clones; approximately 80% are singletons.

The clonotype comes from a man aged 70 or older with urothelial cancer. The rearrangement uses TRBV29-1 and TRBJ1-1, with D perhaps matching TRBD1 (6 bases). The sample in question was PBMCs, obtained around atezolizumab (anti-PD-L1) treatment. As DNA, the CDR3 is TGCAGCGTCGCGCCTCGGGGGGCTAACACTGAAGCTTTCTTT. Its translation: CSVAPRGANTEAFF.